This T cell receptor (beta chain) was retrieved from a study of cytomegalovirus exposure and HLA in healthy donors. General study findings and limits: A later analysis linked a missense variant in DCLRE1C to the trimming of TCR beta V and J genes.

J gave up 2 bases and V 7 bases, and 6 bases lay outside the gene matches. The CDR3 is 14 amino acids. CDR1 is SEHNR and CDR2 is FQNEAQ in the germline V gene (reference sequence). A note on this clone: Its matching antigen is unknown.

In the PCR, 60 Vbeta and 13 Jbeta primers were used. Repertoires were generated with immunoSEQ multiplex PCR, while TCRdb's copy carries only in-frame clones and drops some. The table includes fewer than 200,000 clones, about four fifths detected once. The donors (healthy individuals) were bone marrow donors. Sequencing was done on a sample of PBMCs. The rearrangement joins TRBV7-9 to TRBJ2-7, with 9 nucleotides matching TRBD1. The source is a male donor in good health and CMV-seronegative. The CDR3 region is CASTPGQGTYEQYF. The CDR3 nucleotides read TGTGCCAGCACACCGGGACAGGGAACCTACGAGCAGTACTTC.